These 5 T cell receptor beta chains were sequenced from one sample in a study of cytomegalovirus exposure and HLA in healthy donors. The PCR was carried out with 60 Vbeta primers and 13 Jbeta primers. Repertoires were generated with immunoSEQ multiplex PCR, while TCRdb's copy carries only in-frame clones and drops some. The sample includes 150,000 to 200,000 clones, about 62% of them seen just once. Source material: PBMCs. These receptors were taken from a man aged 35 to 55 in good health and CMV-seronegative.

The sample holds one count of this clone. This chain uses TRBV19 with TRBJ2-3; 8 positions match TRBD1. This CDR3 comprises 17 residues. V was pared by 4 bases and J by 0 bases, with 9 bases of the junction left unmatched. Per germline, CDR1 LNHDA and CDR2 SQIVND (reference sequence). The DNA of the CDR3 is TGTGCCAGTAGTAAAACCACAGGGGGTACTAGCACAGATACGCAGTATTTT. This translates into CASSKTTGGTSTDTQYF.

CDR3: CASSMVDRILAKNIQYF. Written as DNA, the CDR3 is TGTGCCAGTAGTATGGTGGACAGAATTCTAGCCAAAAACATTCAGTACTTC. V and J are TRBV19 and TRBJ2-4; maybe TRBD1 (6 bases). V was clipped by 3 bases and J by 0 bases, with 15 bases between them. The CDR3 loop spans 17 amino acids. Germline CDR1 LNHDA, CDR2 SQIVND (reference sequence).

The chain recombines TRBV25-1 with TRBJ2-7, with D maybe TRBD2 (5 bases). CDR1 and CDR2 (germline): MGHDK, SYGVNS. The CDR3 has 14 residues. V lost 1 base to trimming and J lost 5 bases, with 12 bases between them. DNA of the CDR3: TGTGCCAGCAGTGAATTTGCTAGCTCGGACGAGCAGTACTTC. This translates into CASSEFASSDEQYF.

The V and J genes are TRBV7-2 and TRBJ1-5; no clear D gene. CDR3 size: 14 residues. Trimming stripped 5 bases from V and 3 bases from J, with 11 bases between. Germline V gives CDR1 SGHTA, CDR2 FQGNSA. The CDR3 coding sequence is TGTGCCAGCAGCCCCCACATGCCCAATCAGCCCCAGCATTTT. Its protein product is CASSPHMPNQPQHF.

The J gene is TRBJ1-6, the V gene TRBV18, with 8 bases fitting TRBD1. The CDR3 totals 17 residues. Per the germline V gene, CDR1 is KGHSH and CDR2 is LQKENI. V lost 6 bases to trimming and J lost 8 bases; unmatched junction nucleotides: 15. CDR3: CASSSSEAGGNDSPLHF. As DNA, the CDR3 is TGTGCCAGCTCCTCCTCTGAGGCAGGGGGCAACGATTCACCCCTCCACTTT.